One and the same sample provided the 20 T cell receptor beta chains below, sequenced in a study of CD8 T cells in Susac syndrome. RNA totalling about 0.45 to 1 ug underwent reverse transcription with random hexamers. MiXCR, run by TCRdb on the immunoSEQ multiplex PCR reads, gives a single entry per CDR3 protein. The sample lists 55,000 to 70,000 distinct CDR3 sequences, over 90% occurring once. Sequenced: CD8+ T cells from PBMCs. Receptors were obtained from a human donor in good health.

V gene TRBV5-1 combines with J gene TRBJ2-7; D gene unclear. This CDR3 spans 14 amino acids. The germline V and J ends were trimmed by 5 bases and 0 bases, with 12 bases remaining between them. CDR1 is SGHRS and CDR2 is YFSETQ in the germline V gene. The CDR3 nucleotides read TGCGCCAGCAGTGACTGGCCCCTCTCCTACGAGCAGTACTTC. Its protein is CASSDWPLSYEQYF.

This sequence joins TRBV29-1 and TRBJ2-6, with D unresolved. The CDR3 sequence is 16 residues long. Looked up from germline, CDR1 is SQVTM and CDR2 is ANQGSEA. The V end lost 2 bases, the J end lost 0 bases, and 11 bases lay between the germline ends. The CDR3 nucleotides read TGCAGCGTTGAAAGTCTGGAGAGCTCTGGGGCCAACGTCCTGACTTTC. Its protein product is CSVESLESSGANVLTF.

The chain employs TRBV7-9 and TRBJ2-3; 8 bases are shared with TRBD2. CDR1 is SEHNR, CDR2 FQNEAQ, per germline (reference sequence). The CDR3 has 14 residues. After removal of 5 bases from V and 5 bases from J, the junction contained 6 bases not matched to a gene. As DNA, the CDR3 is TGTGCCAGCAGCGTTAGCGGGGTAAGAGATACGCAGTATTTT. This encodes CASSVSGVRDTQYF.

The chain carries TRBV27 and TRBJ2-5, with D perhaps TRBD2 (6 bases). This CDR3 region has 16 residues. V was clipped by 4 bases and J by 1 base, with 16 bases between them. Per germline, CDR1 MNHEY and CDR2 SMNVEV (reference sequence). The CDR3: CASSSLGGPTQETQYF. In DNA form, the CDR3 reads TGTGCCAGCAGTTCCCTTGGAGGGCCGACCCAAGAGACCCAGTACTTC.

For this clonotype: A read error may account for a junction end that differs from germline. The genes are TRBV4-1 and TRBJ1-1, with a possible D match to TRBD1 (5 bases). Germline CDR1 is MGHRA and CDR2 is YSYEKL. CDR3 length: 13 residues. The CDR3 here is CASRQGVNTEAFF. The DNA of the CDR3 is TGCGCCAGCCGCCAGGGCGTGAACACTGAAGCTTTCTTT.

This chain uses TRBV25-1 with TRBJ2-3; D not resolved. The CDR3 runs to 15 residues. The ends were cut back, 0 bases at V and 3 bases at J, with 10 bases in the middle. Per the germline V gene, CDR1 is MGHDK and CDR2 is SYGVNS. Here the CDR3 DNA reads TGTGCCAGCAGTGAATATAAGGCAGCGACAGATACGCAGTATTTT. Amino acids: CASSEYKAATDTQYF.

This chain uses TRBV5-6 with TRBJ2-5, with 7 bases matching TRBD1. V lost 2 bases to trimming and J lost 5 bases; unmatched junction nucleotides: 3. The CDR3 length is 13 residues. From germline, CDR1 is SGHDT and CDR2 YYEEEE. This chain's CDR3 is CASSFVTGETQYF. The DNA of the CDR3 is TGTGCCAGCAGCTTTGTGACAGGGGAGACCCAGTACTTC.

V usage is TRBV2 and J usage is TRBJ2-7, with D possibly being TRBD2 (5 bases). Deletions cut 3 bases from V and 1 base from J, with 10 bases between. The CDR3 is 14 residues long. Germline V lookup: CDR1 SNHLY, CDR2 FYNNEI. CDR3 nucleotides: TGTGCCAGCAGTGAGGAGGTGGGATCCTACGAGCAGTACTTC. Its protein product is CASSEEVGSYEQYF.

The J gene is TRBJ2-1, the V gene TRBV12-3 or TRBV12-4; 13 nucleotides match TRBD2. The CDR3 has 14 amino acids. Unmatched junction bases numbered 3, after V lost 3 bases and J lost 10 bases. The CDR3 sequence: CASSFQLAGGEQFF. CDR3 DNA: TGTGCCAGCAGTTTCCAACTAGCGGGGGGGGAGCAGTTCTTC.

V and J are TRBV11-2 and TRBJ2-1; D might be TRBD1 or TRBD2, each matching 5 bases. V lost 1 base, J lost 7 bases, and 11 bases lay in between. The CDR3 runs 14 residues. Germline values: CDR1 SGHAT, CDR2 FQNNGV. DNA of the CDR3: TGTGCCAGCAGCTTAGTCTACGGGGCGAATGAGCAGTTCTTC. This translates into CASSLVYGANEQFF.

The chain employs TRBV4-1 and TRBJ1-1; D is unclear. Trimming removed 4 bases at V and 5 bases at J, with 11 bases between. In germline, CDR1 is MGHRA, CDR2 YSYEKL. The CDR3 spans 13 residues. The CDR3, as DNA: TGCGCCAGCAGCCTCCACGAGGGTACTGAAGCTTTCTTT. Protein product: CASSLHEGTEAFF.

The chain combines TRBV23-1 with TRBJ2-7, with TRBD1 matching 9 bases. TRBV23-1 is sorted into the ORF group, with uncertain function. The CDR3 loop spans 17 amino acids. Unmatched junction bases numbered 11, after V lost 4 bases and J lost 1 base. The CDR3 sequence is CASSLPYRGRGSYEQYF. The CDR3 DNA sequence: TGCGCCAGCAGTCTCCCATACAGGGGGCGAGGGTCCTACGAGCAGTACTTC.

The chain employs TRBV19 and TRBJ2-5, with TRBD2 matching 10 bases. Per the germline V gene, CDR1 is LNHDA and CDR2 is SQIVND (reference sequence). Germline trimming cut 3 bases from V and 4 bases from J; bases unmatched to any gene: 2. The CDR3 has 14 residues. The CDR3 coding sequence is TGTGCCAGTAGTATCGGACTAGCGGCAGAGACCCAGTACTTC. It is translated as CASSIGLAAETQYF.

The genes are TRBV30 and TRBJ2-1; TRBD1 matches at 9 bases. V was pared by 4 bases and J by 2 bases, with 6 bases of the junction left unmatched. Germline V lookup: CDR1 GTSNPN, CDR2 SVGIG (reference sequence). The CDR3 totals 15 residues. CDR3 nucleotides: TGTGCCTGGACACAAACAGGGGGCCCCTACAATGAGCAGTTCTTC. This codes for CAWTQTGGPYNEQFF.

V gene TRBV7-2 combines with J gene TRBJ1-2, with 8 nucleotides matching TRBD1. V shed 5 bases and J 5 bases; nucleotides not matched to a gene: 7. CDR1 SGHTA and CDR2 FQGNSA come from the germline V gene. The CDR3 has 14 amino acids. The CDR3 bases are TGTGCCAGCAGCCCCGTGGACAGGGTTTATGGCTACACCTTC. It translates to CASSPVDRVYGYTF.

The CDR3 is CASSSGQGHQPQHF. Written as DNA, the CDR3 is TGTGCCAGCAGTTCCGGACAGGGACATCAGCCCCAGCATTTT. The chain combines TRBV12-3 or TRBV12-4 with TRBJ1-5; 8 bases fit TRBD1. Trimming removed 4 bases from V and 5 bases from J; junction bases left unmatched: 4. The CDR3 totals 14 residues.

The chain combines TRBV7-3 with TRBJ2-1; 9 nucleotides agree with TRBD1. J was trimmed by 4 bases and V by 4 bases; bases with no gene match: 5. From germline, CDR1 is SGHTA and CDR2 FQGTGA. The CDR3 extends over 15 amino acids. CDR3 protein: CASSSIDRGYNEQFF. CDR3 nucleotides: TGTGCCAGCAGCTCCATCGACAGGGGGTACAATGAGCAGTTCTTC.

The chain couples TRBV10-3 to TRBJ2-4, with D possibly being TRBD2 (6 bases). The germline gives CDR1 ENHRY, CDR2 SYGVKD. The germline V and J ends were trimmed by 3 bases and 1 base, with 13 bases remaining between them. The CDR3 covers 16 residues. Here the CDR3 reads CAISEYGEAAKNIQYF. The CDR3 region has the DNA TGTGCCATCAGTGAATACGGGGAGGCCGCCAAAAACATTCAGTACTTC.

This clonotype was picked up a small number of times. The chain links TRBV7-9 to TRBJ2-5, with D perhaps matching TRBD2 (6 bases). The CDR3 is 14 amino acids. Trimming cost V 4 bases and J 2 bases, with 11 bases left between them. Germline CDR1 and CDR2: SEHNR and FQNEAQ (reference sequence). CDR3 protein: CASSSGGLQETQYF. CDR3 coding DNA: TGTGCCAGCAGCTCTGGGGGGTTACAAGAGACCCAGTACTTC.

V usage is TRBV3-1 and J usage is TRBJ2-2; D remains ambiguous. Trimming cost V 0 bases and J 0 bases, with 11 bases left between them. This CDR3 comprises 17 residues. The germline V gene has CDR1 LGHDT and CDR2 YNNKEL (reference sequence). As DNA, the CDR3 is TGTGCCAGCAGCCAAGATGGAGAAGGGACGAACACCGGGGAGCTGTTTTTT. Protein product: CASSQDGEGTNTGELFF.